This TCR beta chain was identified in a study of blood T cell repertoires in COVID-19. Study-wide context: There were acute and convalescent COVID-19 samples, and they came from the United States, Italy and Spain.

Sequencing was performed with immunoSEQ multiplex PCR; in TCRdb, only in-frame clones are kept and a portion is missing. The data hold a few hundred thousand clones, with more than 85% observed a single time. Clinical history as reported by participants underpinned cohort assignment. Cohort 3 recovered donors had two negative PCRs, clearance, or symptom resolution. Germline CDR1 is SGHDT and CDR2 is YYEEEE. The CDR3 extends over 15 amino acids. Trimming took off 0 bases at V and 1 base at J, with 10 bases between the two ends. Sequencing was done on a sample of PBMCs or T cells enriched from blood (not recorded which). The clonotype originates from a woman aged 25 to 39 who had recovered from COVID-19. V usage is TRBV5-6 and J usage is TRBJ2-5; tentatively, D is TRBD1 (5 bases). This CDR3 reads CASSLEGWAQETQYF. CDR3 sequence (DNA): TGTGCCAGCAGCTTGGAGGGGTGGGCCCAAGAGACCCAGTACTTC.